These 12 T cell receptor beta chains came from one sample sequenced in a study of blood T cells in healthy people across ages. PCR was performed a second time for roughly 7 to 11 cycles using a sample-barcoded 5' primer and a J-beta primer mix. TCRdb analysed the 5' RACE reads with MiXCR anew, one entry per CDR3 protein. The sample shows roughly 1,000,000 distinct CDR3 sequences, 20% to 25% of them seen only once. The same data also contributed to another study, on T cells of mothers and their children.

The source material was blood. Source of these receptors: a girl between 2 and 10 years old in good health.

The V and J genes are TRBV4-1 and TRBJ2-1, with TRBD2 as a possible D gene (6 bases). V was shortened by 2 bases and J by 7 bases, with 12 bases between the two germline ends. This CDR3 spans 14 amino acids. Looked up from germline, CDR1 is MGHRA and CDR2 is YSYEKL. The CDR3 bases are TGCGCCAGCAGCCAACAGGGTCGGGAGAATGAGCAGTTCTTC. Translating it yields CASSQQGRENEQFF.

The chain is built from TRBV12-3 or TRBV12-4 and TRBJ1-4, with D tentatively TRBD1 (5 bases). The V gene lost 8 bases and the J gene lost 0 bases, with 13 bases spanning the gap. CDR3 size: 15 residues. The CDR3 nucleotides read TGTGCCAGCGGCCCCCGGGGGACAACTAATGAAAAACTGTTTTTT. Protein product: CASGPRGTTNEKLFF.

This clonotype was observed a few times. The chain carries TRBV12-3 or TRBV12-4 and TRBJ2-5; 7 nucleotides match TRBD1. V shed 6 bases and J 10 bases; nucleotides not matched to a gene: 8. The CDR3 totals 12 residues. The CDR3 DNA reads TGTGCCAGCAGGGGATCCCAGGGGGTCCAGTACTTC. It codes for CASRGSQGVQYF.

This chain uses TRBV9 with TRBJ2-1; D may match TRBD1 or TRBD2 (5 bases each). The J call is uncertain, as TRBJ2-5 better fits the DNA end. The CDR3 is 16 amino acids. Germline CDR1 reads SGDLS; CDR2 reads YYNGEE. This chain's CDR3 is CASSPVPGPEKETQYF. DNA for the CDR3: TGTGCCAGCAGCCCAGTACCGGGACCGGAGAAAGAGACCCAGTACTTC.

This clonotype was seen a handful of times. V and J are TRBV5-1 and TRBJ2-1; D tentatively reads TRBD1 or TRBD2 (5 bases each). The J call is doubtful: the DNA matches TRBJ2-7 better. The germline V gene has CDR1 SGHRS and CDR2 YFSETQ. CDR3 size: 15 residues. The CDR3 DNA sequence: TGCGCCAGCAGCTCCTACGGGGCTGGCTCCTACGAGCAGTACTTC. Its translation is CASSSYGAGSYEQYF.

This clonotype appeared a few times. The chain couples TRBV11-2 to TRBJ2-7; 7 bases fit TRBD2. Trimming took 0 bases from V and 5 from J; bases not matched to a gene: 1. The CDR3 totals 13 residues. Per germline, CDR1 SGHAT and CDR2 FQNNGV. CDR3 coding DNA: TGTGCCAGCAGCTTAGAGGCGGGGGACGAGCAGTACTTC. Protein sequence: CASSLEAGDEQYF. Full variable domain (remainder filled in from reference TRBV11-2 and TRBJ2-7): EAGVAQSPRYKIIEKRQSVAFWCNPISGHATLYWYQQILGQGPKLLIQFQNNGVVDDSQLPKDRFSAERLKGVDSTLKIQPAKLEDSAVYLCASSLEAGDEQYFGPGTRLTVT.

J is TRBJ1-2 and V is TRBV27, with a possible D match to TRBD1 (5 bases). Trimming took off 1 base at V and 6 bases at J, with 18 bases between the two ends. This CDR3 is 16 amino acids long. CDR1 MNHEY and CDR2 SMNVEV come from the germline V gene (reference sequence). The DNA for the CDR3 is TGTGCCAGCAGTTTATTTGCCCCCCCAGGGTTACATGGCTACACCTTC. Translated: CASSLFAPPGLHGYTF.

CDR3 in amino acids: CASSLAWRTDTQYF. The CDR3 DNA sequence: TGTGCCAGCAGTCTAGCATGGCGCACAGATACGCAGTATTTT. J is TRBJ2-3 and V is TRBV11-2; D perhaps matches TRBD2 (5 bases). The V gene's germline CDR1 is SGHAT and CDR2 FQNNGV. The V and J ends lost 6 bases and 1 base respectively, with 11 bases between them. The CDR3 extends over 14 amino acids.

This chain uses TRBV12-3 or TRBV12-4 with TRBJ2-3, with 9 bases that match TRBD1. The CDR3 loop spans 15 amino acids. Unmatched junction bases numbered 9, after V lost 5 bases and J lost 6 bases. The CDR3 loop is CASSRPTGGRDTQYF. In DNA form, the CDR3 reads TGTGCCAGCAGTCGCCCGACAGGGGGAAGGGATACGCAGTATTTT.

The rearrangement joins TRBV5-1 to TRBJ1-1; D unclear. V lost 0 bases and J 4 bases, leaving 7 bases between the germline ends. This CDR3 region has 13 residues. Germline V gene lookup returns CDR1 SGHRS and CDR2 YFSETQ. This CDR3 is CASSLDLITEAFF. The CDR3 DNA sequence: TGCGCCAGCAGCTTGGACCTGATCACTGAAGCTTTCTTT.

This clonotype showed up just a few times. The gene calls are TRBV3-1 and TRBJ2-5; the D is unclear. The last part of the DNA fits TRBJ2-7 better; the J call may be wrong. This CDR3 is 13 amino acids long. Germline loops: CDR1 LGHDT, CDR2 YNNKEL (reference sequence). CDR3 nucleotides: TGTGCCAGCAGCCAAGAAAACAAGTACGAGCAGTACTTC. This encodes CASSQENKYEQYF.

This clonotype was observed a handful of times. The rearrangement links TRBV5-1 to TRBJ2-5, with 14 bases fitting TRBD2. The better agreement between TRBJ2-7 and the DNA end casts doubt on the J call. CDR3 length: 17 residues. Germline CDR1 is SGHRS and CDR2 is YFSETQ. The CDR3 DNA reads TGCGCCAGCAGCCCATCGGGACTAGCGGGAGAAATCTACGAGCAGTACTTC. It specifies CASSPSGLAGEIYEQYF.